This TCR beta chain appears in the sequencing data of a study of shared clonotypes between healthy human individuals. CD8 memory was a combination that joined CD45RO+ cells with CCR7-negative CD45RA+ TemRA cells. Sequencing was performed with immunoSEQ multiplex PCR; in TCRdb, only in-frame clones are kept and a portion is missing. The sample lists approximately 350,000 clones, roughly 96% occurring once. V dropped 3 bases and J dropped 8 bases, with 11 bases sitting between them. The CDR3 consists of 13 residues. CDR1 is MGHRA, CDR2 YSYEKL, per germline. The sequenced material came from memory CD8+ T cells sorted from blood. Subset here: CD45RO+ cells pooled with CCR7-negative TemRA cells. The origin of this receptor is a young man in good health. The rearrangement joins TRBV4-1 to TRBJ1-5; D remains ambiguous. CDR3 DNA sequence: TGCGCCAGCAGCCAGGCGCCCGTGGAGCCCCAGCATTTT. Its protein is CASSQAPVEPQHF.